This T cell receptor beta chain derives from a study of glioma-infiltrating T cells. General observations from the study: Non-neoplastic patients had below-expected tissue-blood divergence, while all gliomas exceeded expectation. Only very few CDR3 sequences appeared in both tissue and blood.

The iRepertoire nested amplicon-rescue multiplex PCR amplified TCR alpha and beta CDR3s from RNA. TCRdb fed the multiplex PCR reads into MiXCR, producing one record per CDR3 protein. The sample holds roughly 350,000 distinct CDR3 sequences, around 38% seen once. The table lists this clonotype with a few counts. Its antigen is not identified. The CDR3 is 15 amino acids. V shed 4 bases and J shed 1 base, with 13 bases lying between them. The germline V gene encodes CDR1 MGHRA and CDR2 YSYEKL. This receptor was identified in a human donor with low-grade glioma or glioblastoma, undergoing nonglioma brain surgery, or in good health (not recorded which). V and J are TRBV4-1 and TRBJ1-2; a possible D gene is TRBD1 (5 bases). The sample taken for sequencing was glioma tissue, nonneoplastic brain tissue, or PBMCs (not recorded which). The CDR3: CASSPTEIDNYGYTF. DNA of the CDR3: TGCGCCAGCAGCCCGACAGAAATAGATAACTATGGCTACACCTTC.